A single sample gave rise to the 10 T cell receptor beta chains below, sequenced in a study of blood T cell repertoires in COVID-19. Assay used: immunoSEQ multiplex PCR; TCRdb lists only in-frame clones, some missing. The table shows 200,000 to 250,000 clones, with almost 90% occurring only once. Sequencing was performed on peripheral blood. The source of these receptors is an older woman with acute or convalescent COVID-19.

This clone was found once. This chain joins TRBV3-1 (or the pseudogene TRBV3-2) and TRBJ2-5; 9 nucleotides line up with TRBD2. Per the germline V gene, CDR1 is LGHDT and CDR2 is YNNKEL (reference sequence). This CDR3 comprises 16 residues. Trimming cost V 1 base and J 5 bases; bases outside gene matches: 8. For the CDR3, the DNA is TGTGCCAGCAGCCAAGCTCAGGCGGGGGGGCACGAGACCCAGTACTTC. It specifies CASSQAQAGGHETQYF.

The V gene is TRBV7-2, the J gene TRBJ2-7, with a possible D match to TRBD2 (5 bases). The CDR3 loop spans 17 amino acids. Germline CDR1 reads SGHTA; CDR2 reads FQGNSA. The V end lost 3 bases, the J end lost 2 bases, and 20 bases lay between the germline ends. The CDR3 protein is CASSFGFGGAETYEQYF. CDR3 DNA: TGTGCCAGCAGCTTCGGTTTTGGTGGAGCGGAGACCTACGAGCAGTACTTC. The full variable domain, with the rest looked up from reference TRBV7-2 and TRBJ2-7, is GAGVSQSPSNKVTEKGKDVELRCDPISGHTALYWYRQSLGQGLEFLIYFQGNSAPDKSGLPSDRFSAERTGGSVSTLTIQRTQQEDSAVYLCASSFGFGGAETYEQYFGPGTRLTVT.

V usage is TRBV7-6 and J usage is TRBJ2-3; TRBD2 might be the D (6 bases). CDR3 length: 14 amino acids. V gave up 5 bases and J gave up 4 bases, with 13 bases separating them. Germline V gene lookup returns CDR1 SGHVS and CDR2 FNYEAQ. CDR3 region: CASSVGRGPDTQYF. The CDR3, as DNA: TGTGCCAGCAGCGTCGGGAGAGGTCCAGATACGCAGTATTTT.

V gene TRBV14 combines with J gene TRBJ1-5; D is uncertain. From germline, CDR1 is SGHDN and CDR2 FVKESK. The V end was cut by 5 bases, the J end by 9 bases, with 14 bases between. This CDR3 comprises 13 residues. CDR3 in amino acids: CASSLTRSGPQHF. For the CDR3, the DNA is TGTGCCAGCAGCTTGACCCGTTCGGGGCCCCAGCATTTT.

The chain employs TRBV7-9 and TRBJ2-7, with 11 positions matching TRBD2. The V gene's germline CDR1 is SEHNR and CDR2 FQNEAQ (reference sequence). Trimming removed 0 bases from V and 3 bases from J; junction bases left unmatched: 7. The CDR3 runs 17 residues. CDR3 sequence: CASSLAGTTSGSYEQYF. The CDR3 DNA is TGTGCCAGCAGCTTAGCCGGGACCACTAGCGGGAGCTACGAGCAGTACTTC.

This clone was observed a handful of times. The chain employs TRBV14 and TRBJ1-2; 8 bases are shared with TRBD1. CDR1 and CDR2 from the germline V gene are SGHDN and FVKESK. The CDR3 covers 16 residues. The V gene end was trimmed by 6 bases and the J gene end by 4 bases; junction bases not matched to a gene: 13. CDR3 region: CASSPYSSGGAYGYTF. CDR3 coding DNA: TGTGCCAGCAGTCCCTACAGCTCAGGGGGCGCCTATGGCTACACCTTC. The full variable domain, rest sourced from reference TRBV14 and TRBJ1-2, is EAGVTQFPSHSVIEKGQTVTLRCDPISGHDNLYWYRRVMGKEIKFLLHFVKESKQDESGMPNNRFLAERTGGTYSTLKVQPAELEDSGVYFCASSPYSSGGAYGYTFGSGTRLTVV.

This clone appeared once. Written as DNA, the CDR3 is TGCGCCAGCAGGACTCCTAGCACAGATACGCAGTATTTT. Translating gives CASRTPSTDTQYF. This sequence joins TRBV5-1 and TRBJ2-3; the D is unclear. CDR3 size: 13 residues. The V gene's germline CDR1 is SGHRS and CDR2 YFSETQ. The ends were cut back, 5 bases at V and 0 bases at J, with 7 bases in the middle.

This chain joins TRBV29-1 and TRBJ2-1, with D possibly matching TRBD1 (6 bases). Between the trimmed V and J ends, which lost 6 bases and 7 bases, there was a span of 16 bases. This CDR3 is built from 13 residues. The V gene's germline CDR1 is SQVTM and CDR2 ANQGSEA. CDR3 protein: CSVWTVTLNEQFF. CDR3 in DNA: TGCAGCGTCTGGACAGTCACGCTGAATGAGCAGTTCTTC.

This clone was detected only once. This chain joins TRBV7-9 and TRBJ1-1; D remains unclear. This CDR3 comprises 12 residues. V lost 4 bases to trimming and J lost 10 bases, with 13 bases between them. CDR1 SEHNR and CDR2 FQNEAQ come from the germline V gene (reference sequence). This chain's CDR3 is CASSSLAGGAFF. For the CDR3, the DNA is TGTGCCAGCAGCTCCTTGGCAGGTGGAGCTTTCTTT.

The V call is TRBV9, the J call TRBJ1-2; 7 positions match TRBD1. CDR3 length: 15 residues. CDR1 SGDLS and CDR2 YYNGEE come from the germline V gene. V was pared by 3 bases and J by 3 bases, with 8 bases of the junction left unmatched. CDR3 sequence (DNA): TGTGCCAGCAGCGGGCTAGGCAGGGGGGACTATGGCTACACCTTC. Encoded protein: CASSGLGRGDYGYTF.